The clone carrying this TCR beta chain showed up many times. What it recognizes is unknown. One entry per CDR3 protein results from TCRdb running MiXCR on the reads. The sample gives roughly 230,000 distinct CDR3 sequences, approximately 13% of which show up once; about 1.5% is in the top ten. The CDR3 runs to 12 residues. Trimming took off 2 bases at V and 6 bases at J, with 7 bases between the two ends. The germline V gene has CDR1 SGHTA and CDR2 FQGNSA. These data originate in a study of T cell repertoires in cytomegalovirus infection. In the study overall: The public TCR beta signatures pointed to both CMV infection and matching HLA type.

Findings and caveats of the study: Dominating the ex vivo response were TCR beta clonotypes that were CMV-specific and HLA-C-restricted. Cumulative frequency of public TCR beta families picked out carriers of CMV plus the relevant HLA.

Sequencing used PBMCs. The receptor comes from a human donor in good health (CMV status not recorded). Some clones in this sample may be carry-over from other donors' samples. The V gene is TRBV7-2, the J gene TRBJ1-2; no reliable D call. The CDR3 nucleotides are TGTGCCAGCAGCTTAATAAATAATGGCTACACCTTC. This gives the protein CASSLINNGYTF.